Sequencing of this T cell receptor beta chain was carried out in a study of a mutant IDH1 vaccine in newly diagnosed glioma. Overall study context: Sex distribution of treated patients was around 62% male and roughly 38% female; mean age was about 41 years.

Findings and caveats of the study: Changes to the top peripheral T cell clonotypes appeared unrelated to pseudoprogression.

Details on this clone: Its antigen is not identified.

Only in-frame clones appear in the TCRdb table, and some are missing; sequencing was by immunoSEQ multiplex PCR. This table has 30,000 to 45,000 clones, about 80% appearing once. Time point given: week 5, during vaccination. The investigators gave 300 ug of mutant IDH1 20-mer peptide in each vaccine dose, together with topical imiquimod. The V segment lost 3 bases and the J segment 2 bases; nucleotides outside the gene matches: 6. The CDR3 sequence is 18 residues long. The germline CDR1 and CDR2 sequences are MGHRA and YSYEKL. This specimen was PBMCs, taken from a glioma patient whose treatment included an IDH1 peptide vaccine. The chain employs TRBV4-1 and TRBJ2-1; 14 bases agree with TRBD2. The source of this sequence is a middle-aged man with glioma. The CDR3 sequence is CASSQTSGGAGTYNEQFF. The CDR3, as DNA: TGCGCCAGCAGCCAGACTAGCGGGGGGGCCGGGACCTACAATGAGCAGTTCTTC.